This T cell receptor (beta chain) was profiled in a study of T cell changes during pregnancy in multiple sclerosis. The germline V gene encodes CDR1 SGHTA and CDR2 FQGTGA. The CDR3 totals 16 residues. The V gene lost 3 bases and the J gene lost 4 bases, with 18 bases spanning the gap. The protocol was immunoSEQ multiplex PCR, while the TCRdb copy is restricted to in-frame clones and leaves out a portion. The sample contains under 55,000 clones, about 90% of which appear only once. The sample here was peripheral blood, taken in the first trimester of pregnancy. The V gene is TRBV7-3, the J gene TRBJ1-1, with D perhaps matching TRBD1 (6 bases). The source of this sequence is a female donor with multiple sclerosis, enrolled in a pregnancy study. DNA of the CDR3: TGTGCCAGCAGCTTGCTAGGGGGTTCGGGGGGCACTGAAGCTTTCTTT. Residues: CASSLLGGSGGTEAFF.